The rows below give T cell receptor beta chains drawn from one sample of a study of blood T cell repertoires in COVID-19. The data were produced by immunoSEQ multiplex PCR, yet TCRdb's version contains in-frame clones alone and is incomplete. The table lists 130,000 to 150,000 clones, approximately 88% of them singletons, with 1.2% in the top ten. Material: PBMCs or T cells enriched from blood (not recorded which). The receptors derive from a woman between 25 and 40 years old with acute COVID-19. CDR3s leave out the opening cysteine and the closing phenylalanine or tryptophan.

j_call: TRBJ1-1; v_call: TRBV7-2; cdr3_aa: ASSNRDRGHTEAF
j_call: TRBJ1-3; v_call: TRBV4-2; cdr3_aa: ASSQEIPGGAGNTIY
j_call: TRBJ2-7; v_call: TRBV27; cdr3_aa: ASSPRQGLGEQY
j_call: TRBJ2-6; v_call: TRBV10-3; cdr3_aa: AISESEGSGANVLT
j_call: TRBJ1-2; v_call: TRBV27; cdr3_aa: ASSPGQGYGYT
j_call: TRBJ2-5; v_call: TRBV6-5; cdr3_aa: ASSYRRAETQY
j_call: TRBJ2-2; v_call: TRBV6-5; cdr3_aa: ASSYSRQGSTGELF
j_call: TRBJ1-4; v_call: TRBV7-8; cdr3_aa: ASSSSGYNEKLF
j_call: TRBJ2-7; v_call: TRBV28; cdr3_aa: ASSSRQGRFYEQY
j_call: TRBJ1-2; v_call: TRBV19; cdr3_aa: ASSTETPYYGYT
j_call: TRBJ2-3; v_call: TRBV30; cdr3_aa: AWNPSGSPDTQY
j_call: TRBJ2-7; v_call: TRBV25-1; cdr3_aa: ASRSTSGNYEQY
j_call: TRBJ1-1; v_call: TRBV7-2; cdr3_aa: ASSFGDRGNTEAF
j_call: TRBJ2-3; v_call: TRBV20-1; cdr3_aa: SASGDTQY
j_call: TRBJ2-3; v_call: TRBV13; cdr3_aa: ASIPFREGGSDTQY
j_call: TRBJ1-1; v_call: TRBV14; cdr3_aa: ASSQSQGIGAF
j_call: TRBJ2-3; v_call: TRBV2; cdr3_aa: ASSRLAGLDTQY
j_call: TRBJ1-2; v_call: TRBV28; cdr3_aa: ASSLTQGQGGGYT
j_call: TRBJ2-3; v_call: TRBV18; cdr3_aa: ASSPPYGTDTQY
j_call: TRBJ2-1; v_call: TRBV5-1; cdr3_aa: ASSQGSNEQF
j_call: TRBJ2-3; v_call: TRBV6-1; cdr3_aa: ASSEAPTDTQY
j_call: TRBJ2-5; v_call: TRBV4-1; cdr3_aa: ASSRAPQETQY
j_call: TRBJ2-2; v_call: TRBV24-1; cdr3_aa: ATSAPLGGRGGELF
j_call: TRBJ2-1; v_call: TRBV7-9; cdr3_aa: ASSQRRSDYNEQF
j_call: TRBJ2-1; v_call: TRBV21-1; cdr3_aa: ASSKWGLAGPPYNEQF
j_call: TRBJ2-1; v_call: TRBV7-3; cdr3_aa: ASSLRRDNEQF
j_call: TRBJ1-5; v_call: TRBV19; cdr3_aa: ASSISKQYNQPQH
j_call: TRBJ1-5; v_call: TRBV28; cdr3_aa: ASSFGGGSHQPQH
j_call: TRBJ1-1; v_call: TRBV6-6; cdr3_aa: ASSYQANTEAF
j_call: TRBJ2-1; v_call: TRBV16; cdr3_aa: ASSQSGTSGNEQF
j_call: TRBJ2-7; v_call: TRBV7-9; cdr3_aa: ASSLGSSSGYEQY
j_call: TRBJ2-3; v_call: TRBV11-2; cdr3_aa: ASSSGGTASSVGDTQY
j_call: TRBJ2-7; v_call: TRBV29-1; cdr3_aa: SVGWRSGEQY
j_call: TRBJ2-1; v_call: TRBV2; cdr3_aa: ASIQRTSGIYNEQF
j_call: TRBJ2-5; v_call: TRBV11-2; cdr3_aa: ASSLGVVAEQETQY
j_call: TRBJ1-2; v_call: TRBV4-2; cdr3_aa: ASSQQGNYGYT